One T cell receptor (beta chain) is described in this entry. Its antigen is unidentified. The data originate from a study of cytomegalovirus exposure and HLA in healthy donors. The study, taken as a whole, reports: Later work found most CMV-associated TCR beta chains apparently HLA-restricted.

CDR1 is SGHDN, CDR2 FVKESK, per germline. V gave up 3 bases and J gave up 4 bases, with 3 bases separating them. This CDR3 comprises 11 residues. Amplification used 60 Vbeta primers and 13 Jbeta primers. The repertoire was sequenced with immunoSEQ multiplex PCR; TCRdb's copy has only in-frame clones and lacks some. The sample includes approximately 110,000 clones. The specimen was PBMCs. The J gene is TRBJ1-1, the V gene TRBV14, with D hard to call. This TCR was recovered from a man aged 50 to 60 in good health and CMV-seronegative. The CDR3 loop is CASSQATEAFF. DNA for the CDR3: TGTGCCAGCAGCCAGGCCACTGAAGCTTTCTTT.